The 20 T cell receptor beta chains below all came from one sample that was sequenced in a study of spatial heterogeneity in lung cancer. TCRdb passed the 5' RACE reads through MiXCR, listing each CDR3 protein once. Among tens of thousands of distinct CDR3 sequences listed, about an eighth were seen once. As to time point: sample taken at primary tumor resection. Tumor, nontumor lung or frozen PBMC supplied whole RNA that was sequenced unsorted. The input for sequencing was PBMCs, taken at surgery. The receptor source for this set is a male donor with early-stage non-small cell lung cancer.

This clonotype occurred a few times. The chain joins TRBV12-3 or TRBV12-4 to TRBJ1-1; no definite D call. This CDR3 has 15 residues. The V end was cut by 6 bases, the J end by 3 bases, with 17 bases between. The CDR3 region has the DNA TGTGCCAGCAGCTACGACTTAACATCGGACACTGAAGCTTTCTTT. As protein: CASSYDLTSDTEAFF.

CDR3 sequence reads: CASSFDRGNYGYTF. CDR3 nucleotide sequence: TGTGCCAGCAGTTTCGACAGGGGTAACTATGGCTACACCTTC. The chain links TRBV12-3 or TRBV12-4 to TRBJ1-2, with TRBD1 matching over 8 bases. V lost 3 bases to trimming and J lost 1 base; unmatched junction nucleotides: 1. CDR3 length: 14 amino acids.

This chain links TRBV28 with TRBJ2-1; D is perhaps TRBD1 (7 bases). The CDR3 length is 13 residues. The V end was cut by 6 bases, the J end by 9 bases, with 15 bases between. The V gene's germline CDR1 is MDHEN and CDR2 SYDVKM. Written as DNA, the CDR3 is TGTGCCAGCAGCCAGGGGGGCTCCGGTGAGCAGTTCTTC. Residues: CASSQGGSGEQFF.

Only a few counts were recorded for this clonotype. The V gene is TRBV13, the J gene TRBJ2-5; possible D gene TRBD1, 6 bases. The ends were cut back, 2 bases at V and 4 bases at J, with 11 bases in the middle. The CDR3 covers 14 residues. Germline values: CDR1 PRHDT, CDR2 FYEKMQ (reference sequence). CDR3 sequence: CASSLTGPLETQYF. The CDR3 coding sequence is TGTGCCAGCAGCTTAACAGGGCCGTTAGAGACCCAGTACTTC. Variable domain in full (rest from reference TRBV13 and TRBJ2-5): AAGVIQSPRHLIKEKRETATLKCYPIPRHDTVYWYQQGPGQDPQFLISFYEKMQSDKGSIPDRFSAQQFSDYHSELNMSSLELGDSALYFCASSLTGPLETQYFGPGTRLLVL.

This clonotype was observed at least ten times. The chain is built from TRBV9 and TRBJ1-1; no clear D. V shed 3 bases and J shed 6 bases, with 12 bases lying between them. The germline V gene encodes CDR1 SGDLS and CDR2 YYNGEE. This CDR3 is built from 13 residues. The chain's CDR3 is CASSGGGLAEAFF. In nucleotides, the CDR3 is TGTGCCAGCAGCGGTGGAGGGTTGGCTGAAGCTTTCTTT. Based on the CDR3 plus reference TRBV9 and TRBJ1-1, the full variable domain is DSGVTQTPKHLITATGQRVTLRCSPRSGDLSVYWYQQSLDQGLQFLIQYYNGEERAKGNILERFSAQQFPDLHSELNLSSLELGDSALYFCASSGGGLAEAFFGQGTRLTVV.

The chain uses TRBV7-2 and TRBJ1-6; D ambiguous. Per germline, CDR1 SGHTA and CDR2 FQGNSA. With 3 bases removed from V and 5 bases from J, the gap between germline ends came to 8 bases. This CDR3 contains 14 residues. CDR3 bases: TGTGCCAGCAGCTTTAACAGTAATAATTCACCCCTCCACTTT. Translating gives CASSFNSNNSPLHF. Full variable domain (rest looked up from reference TRBV7-2 and TRBJ1-6): GAGVSQSPSNKVTEKGKDVELRCDPISGHTALYWYRQSLGQGLEFLIYFQGNSAPDKSGLPSDRFSAERTGGSVSTLTIQRTQQEDSAVYLCASSFNSNNSPLHFGNGTRLTVT.

This clonotype was observed a few times. J is TRBJ2-1 and V is TRBV7-3; tentatively, D is TRBD1 (6 bases). The V and J ends lost 2 bases and 7 bases respectively, with 12 bases between them. Germline assignment: CDR1 SGHTA and CDR2 FQGTGA. This CDR3 has 14 residues. The CDR3 region has the DNA TGTGCCAGCAGCTTATTCCACACAGGGAATGAGCAGTTCTTC. Amino acids: CASSLFHTGNEQFF.

In the case of this clonotype: This could be a read error, since a much larger clone is one nucleotide away. The chain carries TRBV15 and TRBJ2-3; D possibly matches TRBD1 or TRBD2 (5 bases each). The length of the CDR3 is 13 residues. CDR1 is LNHNV and CDR2 is YYDKDF in the germline V gene (reference sequence). V dropped 8 bases and J dropped 5 bases, with 14 bases sitting between them. Here the CDR3 DNA reads TGTGCCACCGTACCGGTGGGGGAAGATACGCAGTATTTT. It encodes CATVPVGEDTQYF.

This clonotype came up a few times. The chain employs TRBV7-9 and TRBJ1-2; D is possibly TRBD1 (6 bases). CDR3 length: 15 amino acids. Germline loops: CDR1 SEHNR, CDR2 FQNEAQ (reference sequence). V was shortened by 3 bases and J by 3 bases, with 14 bases between the two germline ends. The CDR3 is CASSFPQGGYYGYTF. CDR3 nucleotide sequence: TGTGCCAGCAGCTTTCCACAGGGTGGCTACTATGGCTACACCTTC.

The rearrangement uses TRBV12-5 and TRBJ1-1; 9 nucleotides agree with TRBD1. V dropped 6 bases and J dropped 4; count of bases not matched to a gene: 6. The CDR3 has 14 amino acids. CDR1 LGHNT and CDR2 FRNRAP come from the germline V gene. The CDR3 here is CASGGDREGTEAFF. As DNA, the CDR3 is TGTGCTAGTGGGGGGGACAGGGAAGGCACTGAAGCTTTCTTT. Drawing the rest from reference TRBV12-5 and TRBJ1-1, the complete variable domain is DARVTQTPRHKVTEMGQEVTMRCQPILGHNTVFWYRQTMMQGLELLAYFRNRAPLDDSGMPKDRFSAEMPDATLATLKIQPSEPRDSAVYFCASGGDREGTEAFFGQGTRLTVV.

In its sample, this clonotype was seen many times. The rearrangement links TRBV11-2 to TRBJ2-5; weak D call: TRBD2 (5 bases). V dropped 0 bases and J dropped 5 bases, with 10 bases sitting between them. The CDR3 is made up of 14 amino acids. The germline V gene encodes CDR1 SGHAT and CDR2 FQNNGV. CDR3 amino acids: CASSLELGSETQYF. Written as DNA, the CDR3 is TGTGCCAGCAGCTTAGAACTAGGGAGCGAGACCCAGTACTTC. The entire variable domain, with the rest obtained from reference TRBV11-2 and TRBJ2-5, is as follows: EAGVAQSPRYKIIEKRQSVAFWCNPISGHATLYWYQQILGQGPKLLIQFQNNGVVDDSQLPKDRFSAERLKGVDSTLKIQPAKLEDSAVYLCASSLELGSETQYFGPGTRLLVL.

Comment on this clonotype: Compared with germline, one end of the junction differs, possibly owing to a read error. This chain connects TRBV29-1 to TRBJ1-2; weak D call: TRBD1 (6 bases). The germline CDR1 and CDR2 sequences are SQVTM and ANQGSEA. The CDR3 contains 13 residues. This chain's CDR3 is CSVGKGDGYAYTF. DNA of the CDR3: TGCAGCGTTGGGAAGGGGGATGGGTATGCCTACACCTTC. The full variable domain, its missing parts supplied by reference TRBV29-1 and TRBJ1-2, is SAVISQKPSRDICQRGTSLTIQCQVDSQVTMMFWYRQQPGQSLTLIATANQGSEATYESGFVIDKFPISRPNLTFSTLTVSNMSPEDSSIYLCSVGKGDGYAYTFGSGTRLTVV.

This clonotype showed up many times. The chain carries TRBV20-1 and TRBJ2-7; 11 positions agree with TRBD2. CDR3 length: 15 amino acids. Germline V CDR1 and CDR2: DFQATT, SNEGSKA (reference sequence). The J segment lost 6 bases and the V segment lost 5 bases, leaving 12 bases of the junction unmatched. The CDR3 DNA reads as TGCAGTGCTTTTGCCCCACTAGCGGGAGAGTTCGAGCAGTACTTC. Its translation is CSAFAPLAGEFEQYF.

A few counts support this clonotype. The chain joins TRBV19 to TRBJ2-7; 14 bases are a match to TRBD2. The CDR3 runs to 15 residues. Per germline, CDR1 LNHDA and CDR2 SQIVND (reference sequence). After removal of 5 bases from V and 4 bases from J, the junction contained 4 bases not matched to a gene. The CDR3 is CASSAGTSGSYEQYF. Here the CDR3 DNA reads TGTGCCAGTAGTGCGGGGACTAGCGGGAGTTACGAGCAGTACTTC.

In this sample, this clonotype turned up many times. The rearrangement links TRBV4-2 to TRBJ1-2; no reliable D call. Deletions cut 5 bases from V and 5 bases from J, with 12 bases between. The germline CDR1 and CDR2 sequences are LGHNA and YNFKEQ. The CDR3 covers 13 residues. The CDR3 bases are TGTGCCAGCAGCACACCGACAAGTTATGGCTACACCTTC. The encoded protein is CASSTPTSYGYTF.

There are many counts of this clonotype. This chain's CDR3 is CSVGFSGTEQYF. DNA for the CDR3: TGCAGCGTTGGGTTCTCGGGGACCGAGCAGTACTTC. The chain joins TRBV29-1 to TRBJ2-7; the D gene could be TRBD1 or TRBD2 (5 bases each). Germline lookup yields CDR1 SQVTM and CDR2 ANQGSEA. The CDR3 spans 12 residues. The ends were cut back, 4 bases at V and 6 bases at J, with 13 bases in the middle.

V is TRBV7-8 and J is TRBJ1-5; D is ambiguous. Germline lookup yields CDR1 SGHVS and CDR2 FQNEAQ. V shed 0 bases and J shed 7 bases, with 7 bases lying between them. This CDR3 has 13 amino acids. The DNA for the CDR3 is TGTGCCAGCAGCTTAGCGCATGCCCAGCCCCAGCATTTT. Translating gives CASSLAHAQPQHF.

With regard to this clonotype: Its ends do not fully match the called genes, so a read error is possible. The CDR3 spells CASSLANSPLHF. CDR3 bases: TGTGCCAGCAGTTTAGCGAATTCACCCCTCCACTTT. The chain joins TRBV7-9 to TRBJ1-6; D remains unclear. The CDR3 contains 12 residues. The V gene's germline CDR1 is SEHNR and CDR2 FQNEAQ (reference sequence).

This clonotype appeared a few times. The rearrangement uses TRBV28 and TRBJ1-5; TRBD1 aligns across 7 bases. CDR3 length: 13 residues. Losses at the gene ends were 8 bases for V and 5 bases for J; bases not matched to a gene: 6. The germline V gene encodes CDR1 MDHEN and CDR2 SYDVKM. The CDR3 loop reads CASRRQGDQPQHF. The CDR3 DNA reads as TGTGCCAGCCGACGACAGGGTGATCAGCCCCAGCATTTT.

This sequence joins TRBV15 and TRBJ2-2, with 8 nucleotides matching TRBD1. V trimming: 0 bases; J trimming: 5 bases; junction bases outside the gene matches: 8. Germline loops: CDR1 LNHNV, CDR2 YYDKDF (reference sequence). This CDR3 contains 17 residues. The DNA of the CDR3 is TGTGCCACCAGCAGAGATTTCCAGGGGGCTCGAACCGGGGAGCTGTTTTTT. Amino acid sequence: CATSRDFQGARTGELFF.